This TCR beta chain was sequenced during a study of identical twins. Regarding the study as a whole: Out-of-frame sharing of TCR alpha in monozygotic twins was underestimated by models. Twin-shared out-of-frame alpha sequences showed excess low generation probability.

TCRdb itself ran the 5' RACE reads through MiXCR, one entry per CDR3 protein. The table records some 330,000 distinct CDR3 sequences, roughly 9% of them present only once. V gave up 0 bases and J gave up 5 bases; unmatched junction bases: 8. CDR1 is DFQATT, CDR2 SNEGSKA, per germline (reference sequence). The CDR3 loop spans 15 amino acids. This clonotype has at least ten counts. The antigen is unknown. The TCR sequence derives from a woman aged 45-65 years in good health. This chain connects TRBV20-1 to TRBJ2-5, with 8 bases that match TRBD2. The sequencing sample was made of naive T cells sorted from blood. This CDR3 reads CSARDSGRAHETQYF. The DNA of the CDR3 is TGCAGTGCTAGAGATTCCGGGAGGGCCCACGAGACCCAGTACTTC.